A selection of T cell receptor beta chains follows, all from one sample in a study of CD8 T cells in ankylosing spondylitis. In TCRdb, the 5' RACE reads were re-called with MiXCR into one record per CDR3 protein. The profile shows some 180,000 distinct CDR3 sequences, 15% to 20% of them singletons. What was sequenced was blood, either unsorted or a sorted T cell fraction (not recorded which). The receptors derive from a male donor aged 10-30 years with ankylosing spondylitis or in good health (not recorded which). CDR3s include the opening cysteine and the closing phenylalanine or tryptophan. Each record gives: D gene, J gene, V gene, clone size, CDR3 DNA, CDR3 protein. The D gene is left open where the match is weak. Size is stated for part of the rows, as once, few or many counts, or as a class when the clone is expanded.

NA | TRBJ1-1 | TRBV6-1 | NA | TGTGCCAGCAGTGAAGCGTGGAGCACTGAAGCTTTCTTT | CASSEAWSTEAFF
TRBD2 | TRBJ2-3 | TRBV5-4 | NA | TGTGCCAGCAGCCGACTAGCGGGGAGCACAGATACGCAGTATTTT | CASSRLAGSTDTQYF
NA | TRBJ2-7 | TRBV6-2/TRBV6-3 | few | TGTGCCAGCAGACCCGCTCCTGGGGGGAGAGACCTTTACGAGCAGTACTTC | CASRPAPGGRDLYEQYF
NA | TRBJ2-1 | TRBV15 | many | TGTGCCACCAGCTTGGACAGAATTGGGTACAATGAGCAGTTCTTC | CATSLDRIGYNEQFF
TRBD1 | TRBJ1-2 | TRBV7-9 | many | TGTGCCAGCAGCTTAGAGAGGGGGCGAGGGAGTGGCTACACCTTC | CASSLERGRGSGYTF
NA | TRBJ2-1 | TRBV7-2 | few | TGTGCCAGCAGCTTAGAGCTAGTAGCCTTTAATGAGCAGTTCTTC | CASSLELVAFNEQFF
TRBD2 | TRBJ2-2 | TRBV10-2 | NA | TGCGCCAGCGAGGTTAGCGGGATAAACACCGGGGAGCTGTTTTTT | CASEVSGINTGELFF
NA | TRBJ2-2 | TRBV5-4 | many | TGTGCCAGCAGCTCGACAGACGCCGGGGAGCTGTTTTTT | CASSSTDAGELFF
NA | TRBJ2-7 | TRBV27 | NA | TGTGCCAGCAGTTCCGCGACCTACGAGCAGTACTTC | CASSSATYEQYF
NA | TRBJ2-2 | TRBV11-2 | many | TGTGCCAGCAGCAATCCGACTAGGGCCGGGGAGCTGTTTTTT | CASSNPTRAGELFF
TRBD1 | TRBJ1-6 | TRBV9 | NA | TGTGCCAGCAGTGATCGAGTACAGGGGGCTGGTTCACCCCTCCACTTT | CASSDRVQGAGSPLHF
TRBD1 | TRBJ2-1 | TRBV20-1 | many | TGCAGTGCTCCGGACAGGGCCTACAATGAGCAGTTCTTC | CSAPDRAYNEQFF
TRBD1 | TRBJ2-1 | TRBV27 | many | TGTGCCAGCAGTTCCCCCGGACAGGGGGGCAATGAGCAGTTCTTC | CASSSPGQGGNEQFF
NA | TRBJ2-5 | TRBV6-5 | many | TGTGCCAGCGGTCGCCTGGGGGCAAAGACCCAGTACTTC | CASGRLGAKTQYF
NA | TRBJ2-1 | TRBV7-9 | many | TGTGCCAGCAGCCCCCCGCCTAGAGCGGCAACCTACAATGAGCAGTTCTTC | CASSPPPRAATYNEQFF
TRBD2 | TRBJ2-3 | TRBV10-3 | many | TGTGCCGCAACTAGCGGAGGTAGCACAGATACGCAGTATTTT | CAATSGGSTDTQYF
NA | TRBJ2-1 | TRBV29-1 | many | TGCAGCGTTGGAGGGCGGCTTTACAATGAGCAGTTCTTC | CSVGGRLYNEQFF
TRBD2 | TRBJ2-3 | TRBV24-1 | many | TGTGCCACCAGTGATTCACGGACTAGCGGGATCCCGCAGTATTTT | CATSDSRTSGIPQYF
NA | TRBJ1-1 | TRBV7-9 | NA | TGTGCCAGCAGCTTAAGCGGTGAAGCTTTCTTT | CASSLSGEAFF
TRBD1 | TRBJ2-1 | TRBV20-1 | many | TGCAGTGCTAGAGCGCCGGGGACAGCCTCCTACAATGAGCAGTTCTTC | CSARAPGTASYNEQFF
NA | TRBJ2-1 | TRBV5-1 | many | TGCGCCAGCAGCCCCCGAAACGTACAGGGCGGCGAGCAGTTCTTC | CASSPRNVQGGEQFF
TRBD1 | TRBJ1-1 | TRBV6-6 | many | TGTGCCAGCAGTCACCGGGACAGGGGGATGTTCGACACTGAAGCTTTCTTT | CASSHRDRGMFDTEAFF